This record concerns one TCR beta chain sequence. No antigen is known for it. Germline CDR1 is SNHLY and CDR2 is FYNNEI. Trimming cost V 4 bases and J 6 bases, with 13 bases left between them. The CDR3 spans 14 residues. These data come from a study of identifying expanded T cells in peripheral blood. No infections or other immune events were documented during collection. The study's findings and limits: Differentially abundant clones: roughly 1.2 between replicates, approximately 16 at around 2 weeks, over 18 at four.

Sequencing was performed with immunoSEQ multiplex PCR; in TCRdb, only in-frame clones are kept and a portion is missing. Of about 86,000 clones in the sample, around 90% were seen once. The sequencing sample was made of blood. The chain links TRBV2 to TRBJ2-1; no reliable D call. This TCR derives from a person aged 18 to 69 in good health. In DNA, the CDR3 is TGTGCCAGCAGTGGTAGCCGCAGTATCAATGAGCAGTTCTTC. Its protein is CASSGSRSINEQFF.